This TCR beta chain was documented in a study of shared clonotypes between healthy human individuals. Turning to the study itself: Researchers assigned three CD4 naive, three CD4 memory, two CD8 naive and one CD8 memory plate to each donor. General study findings and limits: Clonotype sharing across donors was expected to vary with sequencing depth.

The method was immunoSEQ multiplex PCR; TCRdb's version includes in-frame clones alone and lacks a portion of them. The sample contains about 960,000 clones, 76% of which appear only once. V was cut by 0 bases and J by 4 bases, with 15 bases left in between. This CDR3 spans 16 amino acids. Germline V gives CDR1 SGHTA, CDR2 FQGNSA. The split of CD4+ cells yielded CD45RA+ naive and CD45RA-negative memory subsets. This clone came up a few times. Its antigen is undetermined. V is TRBV7-2 and J is TRBJ2-5; TRBD2 might be the D (6 bases). This clonotype was sampled from a man younger than 35 in good health. Specimen: memory CD4+ T cells sorted from blood. Subset noted: CD45RA-negative fraction. The CDR3 DNA reads as TGTGCCAGCAGCTTAGCATTCGGGGCCGGGGGAGAGACCCAGTACTTC. It is translated as CASSLAFGAGGETQYF.